This T cell receptor beta chain was retrieved from a study of OX40 agonist ivuxolimab in advanced cancers. The V and J ends lost 5 bases and 6 bases, in that order; junction bases with no gene match: 7. The germline V gene has CDR1 ENHRY and CDR2 SYGVKD. The CDR3 has 14 amino acids. Generated by immunoSEQ multiplex PCR, the TCRdb table keeps only in-frame clones and is missing some. The data show 50,000 to 55,000 clones, with around 80% seen just once and around 4% held by the top ten. The sequencing used CD4+ or CD8+ T cells sorted from blood, collected in a trial of the OX40 agonist ivuxolimab. V and J are TRBV10-3 and TRBJ2-7; 10 bases fit TRBD1. The receptor was isolated from an adult with an advanced solid tumor such as melanoma, head and neck, liver or kidney cancer. CDR3: CAISWDRGFGEQYF. The DNA for the CDR3 is TGTGCCATCAGTTGGGACAGGGGTTTCGGCGAGCAGTACTTC.